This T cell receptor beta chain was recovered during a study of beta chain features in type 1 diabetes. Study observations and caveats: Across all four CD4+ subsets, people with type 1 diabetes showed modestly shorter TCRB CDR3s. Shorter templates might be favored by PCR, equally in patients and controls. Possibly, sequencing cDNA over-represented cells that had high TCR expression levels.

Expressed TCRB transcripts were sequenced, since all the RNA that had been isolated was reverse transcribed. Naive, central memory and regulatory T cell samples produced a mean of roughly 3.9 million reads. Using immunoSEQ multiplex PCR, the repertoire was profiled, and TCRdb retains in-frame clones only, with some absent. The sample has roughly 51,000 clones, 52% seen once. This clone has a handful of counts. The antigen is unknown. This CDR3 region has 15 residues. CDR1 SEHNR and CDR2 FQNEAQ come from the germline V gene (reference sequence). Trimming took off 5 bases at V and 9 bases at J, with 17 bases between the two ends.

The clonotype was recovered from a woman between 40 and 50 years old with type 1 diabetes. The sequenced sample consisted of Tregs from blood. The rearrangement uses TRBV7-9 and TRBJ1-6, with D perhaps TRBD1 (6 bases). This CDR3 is CASSMQTGIGSPLHF. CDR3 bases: TGTGCCAGCAGCATGCAAACAGGGATCGGTTCACCCCTCCACTTT. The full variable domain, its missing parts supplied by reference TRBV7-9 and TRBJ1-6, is DTGVSQNPRHKITKRGQNVTFRCDPISEHNRLYWYRQTLGQGPEFLTYFQNEAQLEKSRLLSDRFSAERPKGSFSTLEIQRTEQGDSAMYLCASSMQTGIGSPLHFGNGTRLTVT.